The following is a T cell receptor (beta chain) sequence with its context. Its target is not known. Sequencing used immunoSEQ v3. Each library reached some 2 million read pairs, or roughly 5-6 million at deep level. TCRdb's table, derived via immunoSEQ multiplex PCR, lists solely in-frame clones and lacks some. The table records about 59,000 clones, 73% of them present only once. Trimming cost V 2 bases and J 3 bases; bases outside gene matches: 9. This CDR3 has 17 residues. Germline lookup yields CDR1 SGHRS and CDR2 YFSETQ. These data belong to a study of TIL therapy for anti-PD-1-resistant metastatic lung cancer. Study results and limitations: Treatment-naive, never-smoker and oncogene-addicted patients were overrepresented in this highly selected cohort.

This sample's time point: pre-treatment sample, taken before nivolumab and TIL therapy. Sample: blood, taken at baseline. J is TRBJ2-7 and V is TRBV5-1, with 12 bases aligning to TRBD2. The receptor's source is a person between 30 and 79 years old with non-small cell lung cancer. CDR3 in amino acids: CASSFFSSTSGSYEQYF. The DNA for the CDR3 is TGCGCCAGCAGCTTTTTTTCTTCGACTAGCGGGAGCTACGAGCAGTACTTC.